This T cell receptor beta chain was found in a study of T cell responses to AZD1222 COVID-19 vaccine (dated by TCRdb to the early 2020s). About the full investigation: A total of just over 230 trial participants underwent TCR sequencing, of whom about 210 had received two doses of AZD1222 and about 26 had received two doses of the MenACWY control vaccine. Trial participants were enrolled by age into subgroups of 18-55, 56-69 and 70-plus years, and 148, 28 and 57 TCR-sequenced participants, respectively, were included in these subgroups.

A note on this clone: Its antigen remains unidentified. The record has no base qualities; no much larger clone is one base away.

The sample's time point label is to be understood as: about 28 days (+/-7) after the second vaccine dose. AZD1222 recipients with second doses at about 4 weeks or about 12 weeks were pooled, because spike-specific TCR depth and breadth did not differ between schedules. Vaccinee samples came from UK trials COV001 and COV002, including a single-blind randomized controlled phase 2/3 trial of AZD1222 (ChAdOx1 nCoV-19) in healthy adults. Trial participant PBMC samples were collected at day 0 and day 28 after the second dose for TCRbeta chain sequencing. V loses 4 bases of germline sequence and J loses 3 bases, and the interval between the two ends is 13 bases. Spanning cysteine to phenylalanine, the CDR3 consists of 15 amino acids. The sequence is cut down to CDR3 DNA, 45 bases in frame from base 1. CDR1 and CDR2, per the germline V gene (reference sequence), are SEHNR and FQNEAQ. The CDR3 regions of human TCRbeta chains were analyzed by immunosequencing. From the authors' description of their analysis: TCRs in the repertoires were compared against a reference library of SARS-CoV-2-specific TCRs that had been generated with the MIRA antigen-specificity platform. Breadth was defined as the fraction of unique TCRs that were SARS-CoV-2-associated, and depth was defined as the fraction of total T cells that were SARS-CoV-2-associated. Using the MIRA data, each spike-specific TCR was mapped to the spike region that the TCR reacts to and placed in a CD4 or CD8 class. Log10-transformed breadth and depth values were compared by one-way ANOVA with Sidak's multiple comparisons tests. TCRdb obtained this table from immuneACCESS and retained in-frame rearrangements with V and J assigned. These tables miss some clones; where compared with another copy, unresolved V genes account for less than half of the shortfall, and the remainder is unexplained. The D gene and trimming were derived from the DNA, and the V and J assignments and clone size from that table. Counted in this sample were about 75,000 clones; around nine tenths of them appeared once. Of the sample, around 18% falls within the top ten clones.

The investigation overall reported the following: CD4 TCRs associated with the vaccine covered the entire spike protein, and the dominant responses were in regions 160-218 and 743-854. Reportedly, almost half of the unique spike-specific TCRs recognized epitopes lying outside the regions that are mutated in the B.1.351 and B.1.1.7 variants. In the small 56-69-year group, the increase in depth fell short of significance, most likely because of low power. Conclusions about previously exposed vaccinees were limited because only a handful of AZD1222 recipients were SARS-CoV-2 seropositive at baseline. After two AZD1222 doses, spike-specific TCR breadth and depth were significantly higher than at day 0 and than in MenACWY recipients. Most participants were white British and females outnumbered males, and the authors suggested that clonal diversity may have been underestimated. Because no day 14 peak-response samples were available, the repertoires could be characterized only after the peak T cell response.

The source was peripheral blood, collected 28 days after the second AZD1222 dose. The chain is made from TRBV7-9 and TRBJ2-4; D gene: possibly TRBD1, on 6 matching bases. This receptor was identified in an adult who received the AZD1222 COVID-19 vaccine. The CDR3 is CASSWEGGGKNIQYF. The base sequence is TGTGCCAGCAGCTGGGAAGGGGGTGGCAAAAACATTCAGTACTTC. Reference TRBV7-9 and TRBJ2-4 genes cover what lies past the CDR3, so the full variable domain is DTGVSQNPRHKITKRGQNVTFRCDPISEHNRLYWYRQTLGQGPEFLTYFQNEAQLEKSRLLSDRFSAERPKGSFSTLEIQRTEQGDSAMYLCASSWEGGGKNIQYFGAGTRLSVL.